These T cell receptor beta chains were read from a single sample in a study of PD-1 blockade in mismatch repair-deficient tumors. Produced via immunoSEQ multiplex PCR; TCRdb's table is partial and in-frame only. Among some 120,000 clones listed, about 88% were seen once. The source material was peripheral blood, sampled 44 weeks after starting pembrolizumab. These receptor sequences come from an adult with mismatch repair-deficient cancer. The CDR3 runs from the conserved cysteine through the conserved F or W. The order of the fields is V gene, D gene, J gene, clone size, CDR3 length, CDR3 DNA, CDR3 protein. The D gene is left open where the match is weak. Clone size appears in some rows only: once, few, many, or a class for an expanded clone.

V: TRBV5-1; D: TRBD1; J: TRBJ2-6; size: NA; length: 17; DNA: TGCGCCAGCAGCTTGTACGCGACAGGGGCTGGGGCCAACGTCCTGACTTTC; CDR3: CASSLYATGAGANVLTF
V: TRBV9; D: TRBD2; J: TRBJ2-3; size: NA; length: 15; DNA: TGTGCCAGCAAGCCTAGCGGGACCCGCACAGATACGCAGTATTTT; CDR3: CASKPSGTRTDTQYF
V: TRBV12-1; D: NA; J: TRBJ2-1; size: NA; length: 15; DNA: TGTGCCAGCACCGCTGCGGGACTAGCGGTGAGGGAGCAGTTCTTC; CDR3: CASTAAGLAVREQFF
V: TRBV4-1; D: NA; J: TRBJ1-4; size: NA; length: 16; DNA: TGCGCCAGCAGCCGAAACTCGGGGGACATCCACGAAAAACTGTTTTTT; CDR3: CASSRNSGDIHEKLFF
V: TRBV7-8; D: TRBD2; J: TRBJ2-1; size: NA; length: 16; DNA: TGTGCCAGCAGCTTAGGAGCGGGAAGCCTCTACAATGAGCAGTTCTTC; CDR3: CASSLGAGSLYNEQFF
V: TRBV2; D: NA; J: TRBJ2-6; size: NA; length: 13; DNA: TGTGCCATCTGGCGGACTGGGGCCAACGTCCTGACTTTC; CDR3: CAIWRTGANVLTF
V: TRBV15; D: NA; J: TRBJ2-2; size: NA; length: 14; DNA: TGTGCCACCAGCAGAGATGGTCCTCCCGGGGAGCTGTTTTTT; CDR3: CATSRDGPPGELFF
V: TRBV19; D: TRBD2; J: TRBJ2-1; size: few; length: 13; DNA: TGTGCCAGTAGTATAGGGGGGGGAGGTGAGCAGTTCTTC; CDR3: CASSIGGGGEQFF
V: TRBV2; D: NA; J: TRBJ2-7; size: NA; length: 13; DNA: TGTGCCAGCAGTGAACTGAGGGGCGGCGAGCAGTACTTC; CDR3: CASSELRGGEQYF
V: TRBV5-1; D: NA; J: TRBJ2-7; size: NA; length: 16; DNA: TGCGCCAGCAGCCCTTCCCTGGGGCTTGTCTCCTACGAGCAGTACTTC; CDR3: CASSPSLGLVSYEQYF
V: TRBV13; D: NA; J: TRBJ1-3; size: NA; length: 16; DNA: TGTGCCAGCAGCTCGGGGTCCTCGACCTCTGGAAACACCATATATTTT; CDR3: CASSSGSSTSGNTIYF
V: TRBV5-4; D: TRBD2; J: TRBJ2-5; size: NA; length: 15; DNA: TGTGCCAGCAGCCGCTCTGCTAGCGGGCAAGAGACCCAGTACTTC; CDR3: CASSRSASGQETQYF
V: TRBV9; D: NA; J: TRBJ1-1; size: NA; length: 14; DNA: TGTGCCAGCAGCGGACGGAGCACGAACACTGAAGCTTTCTTT; CDR3: CASSGRSTNTEAFF